The 9 T cell receptor beta chains listed next were all sequenced from one sample in a study of vaccination and CD4 T cells after COVID-19. The antigens these receptors bind are not known. Oncomine TCR Beta short-read sequencing was applied to DNA from cultured CD4+ T cells. Via MiXCR, TCRdb re-called the PCR reads, giving one row per CDR3 protein. Of 15,000 to 25,000 distinct CDR3 sequences listed, roughly 51% are singletons. This sample's treatment: approximately nine-day PBMC culture with coronavirus spike peptide pools or control peptides (ViraFEST assay). The sample consisted of CD4+ T cells from blood, cultured in vitro. These receptors were obtained from a human donor who had recovered from COVID-19.

The chain is built from TRBV27 and TRBJ1-6; D gene ambiguous. In germline, CDR1 is MNHEY, CDR2 SMNVEV (reference sequence). CDR3 length equals 15 residues. Trimming removed 4 bases from V and 5 bases from J, with 12 bases in between. In nucleotides, the CDR3 is TGTGCCAGCAGTTGGGTTGCCGCCAATAATTCACCCCTCCACTTT. Its translation: CASSWVAANNSPLHF.

This clonotype occurred a few times. The chain has TRBV27 and TRBJ1-1; a weak D match, TRBD1 (5 bases). Trimming took 5 bases from V and 3 from J, leaving 16 bases between them. Germline CDR1 and CDR2: MNHEY and SMNVEV (reference sequence). CDR3 length: 15 residues. In DNA, the CDR3 is TGTGCCAGCAGTCCCAGGGCCCATTTTGACACTGAAGCTTTCTTT. Its protein is CASSPRAHFDTEAFF.

The V call is TRBV3-1, the J call TRBJ2-7, with a weak D call TRBD1 (5 bases). V lost 0 bases and J 6 bases, leaving 15 bases between the germline ends. From germline, CDR1 is LGHDT and CDR2 YNNKEL (reference sequence). The CDR3 loop spans 15 amino acids. CDR3 bases: TGTGCCAGCAGCCAAGATGCCCAGGGATTTGTCGAGCAGTACTTC. Translated, it gives CASSQDAQGFVEQYF.

This chain uses TRBV6-2 or TRBV6-3 with TRBJ2-7; D is unclear. V shed 3 bases and J shed 10 bases, with 13 bases lying between them. CDR1 is MNHEY and CDR2 is SVGEGT in the germline V gene. This CDR3 spans 12 amino acids. The CDR3 bases are TGTGCCAGCAGTTATTTTAAGGAAAGACAGTACTTC. Translated, it gives CASSYFKERQYF.

The chain carries TRBV20-1 and TRBJ2-7; TRBD2 aligns across 13 bases. CDR3 size: 15 residues. After removal of 4 bases from V and 4 bases from J, the junction contained 7 bases not matched to a gene. CDR1 DFQATT and CDR2 SNEGSKA come from the germline V gene (reference sequence). The CDR3 loop reads CSATAGLAGAYEQYF. The CDR3 DNA is TGCAGTGCTACCGCCGGACTAGCGGGAGCGTACGAGCAGTACTTC.

The chain has TRBV5-1 and TRBJ2-3; 11 bases match TRBD2. This CDR3 is 16 amino acids long. The V gene end was trimmed by 4 bases and the J gene end by 2 bases; junction bases not matched to a gene: 6. Germline CDR1 is SGHRS and CDR2 is YFSETQ. The chain's CDR3 is CASSTGTSGTTDTQYF. In DNA form, the CDR3 reads TGCGCCAGCAGCACCGGGACTAGCGGAACCACAGATACGCAGTATTTT.

This clonotype was seen more than once but under ten times. The chain combines TRBV20-1 with TRBJ2-5; 7 bases are a match to TRBD1. Germline CDR1 and CDR2: DFQATT and SNEGSKA (reference sequence). This CDR3 is built from 12 residues. Trimming at V came to 7 bases and at J to 2 bases, leaving 4 bases not matched to a gene. The CDR3 DNA is TGCAGTGAAGTACAGGGGCAAGAGACCCAGTACTTC. Translated, it gives CSEVQGQETQYF.

The chain employs TRBV28 and TRBJ2-7; weak D call: TRBD1 (5 bases). Germline CDR1 MDHEN, CDR2 SYDVKM. Trimming took 3 bases from V and 4 from J, leaving 16 bases between them. The CDR3 has 15 amino acids. The CDR3 bases are TGTGCCAGCAGTTTGATGGCAGGGAAACATTACGAGCAGTACTTC. Its translation is CASSLMAGKHYEQYF.

A single count supports this clonotype. This sequence joins TRBV7-6 and TRBJ2-1; D not resolved. The V end was cut by 2 bases, the J end by 4 bases, with 9 bases between. CDR1 is SGHVS, CDR2 FNYEAQ, per germline. The CDR3 contains 14 residues. CDR3 sequence (DNA): TGTGCCAGCAGCTTATCACCCATGTACAATGAGCAGTTCTTC. Translation: CASSLSPMYNEQFF.